This entry describes one T cell receptor beta chain. The data originate from a study of blood T cell repertoires in COVID-19. Sequencing was performed with immunoSEQ multiplex PCR; in TCRdb, only in-frame clones are kept and a portion is missing. This table has hundreds of thousands of clones, around 87% appearing once. Losses at the gene ends were 2 bases for V and 7 bases for J; bases not matched to a gene: 8. Germline V CDR1 and CDR2: SGDLS, YYNGEE. There are 15 residues in the CDR3. Sequenced material: peripheral blood. The receptor comes from a woman in her forties or fifties who had recovered from COVID-19. This sequence joins TRBV9 and TRBJ1-2; 10 bases line up with TRBD1. This CDR3 is CASSVETGGGGGYTF. The CDR3 nucleotides are TGTGCCAGCAGCGTGGAGACAGGGGGCGGCGGTGGCTACACCTTC.